These 30 T cell receptor beta chains were all obtained from the same sample, sequenced in a study of blood T cell repertoires in COVID-19. The table came from immunoSEQ multiplex PCR; TCRdb's copy has only in-frame clones and leaves some out. The sample records some 140,000 clones, about 86% being singletons. The specimen was peripheral blood. The receptors were sampled from a woman aged 60-75 years with active or convalescent COVID-19.

The chain uses TRBV4-3 and TRBJ2-2, with a possible D match to TRBD2 (6 bases). The germline gives CDR1 LGHNA, CDR2 YSLEER. The CDR3 runs 19 residues. V dropped 0 bases and J dropped 4 bases, with 21 bases sitting between them. The DNA of the CDR3 is TGCGCCAGCAGCCAAGAACGGGGAGGACGGGCCGGGGGCACCGGGGAGCTGTTTTTT. Its translation: CASSQERGGRAGGTGELFF.

The V call is TRBV28, the J call TRBJ2-7; tentative D call: TRBD2 (6 bases). The ends were cut back, 6 bases at V and 4 bases at J, with 16 bases in the middle. The CDR3 consists of 14 residues. Germline V gives CDR1 MDHEN, CDR2 SYDVKM. In DNA form, the CDR3 reads TGTGCCAGCAGAGGTAGCGGCCAGCGATACGAGCAGTACTTC. It yields the protein CASRGSGQRYEQYF.

This clone was picked up one time. The chain combines TRBV4-1 with TRBJ1-1, with D uncertain. The CDR3 consists of 17 residues. Germline values: CDR1 MGHRA, CDR2 YSYEKL. Deletions cut 4 bases from V and 1 base from J, with 19 bases between. The CDR3 nucleotides read TGCGCCAGCAGCCCTAGAGGGATGGGCCCCCAGAACACTGAAGCTTTCTTT. Translating gives CASSPRGMGPQNTEAFF.

J is TRBJ2-5 and V is TRBV19; perhaps TRBD2 as D (5 bases). This CDR3 comprises 13 residues. With 8 bases removed from V and 4 bases from J, the gap between germline ends came to 14 bases. Per germline, CDR1 LNHDA and CDR2 SQIVND (reference sequence). CDR3 sequence reads: CASREGRAETQYF. CDR3 coding DNA: TGTGCCAGTCGAGAGGGTCGGGCAGAGACCCAGTACTTC.

This chain uses TRBV15 with TRBJ1-3, with D possibly TRBD1 on 6 matching bases. CDR1 is LNHNV and CDR2 is YYDKDF in the germline V gene (reference sequence). There are 16 residues in the CDR3. Between the trimmed V and J ends, which lost 0 bases and 0 bases, there was a span of 9 bases. CDR3 in amino acids: CATSREGQFSGNTIYF. DNA for the CDR3: TGTGCCACCAGCAGAGAAGGACAGTTCTCTGGAAACACCATATATTTT. Filled out from reference TRBV15 and TRBJ1-3, the complete variable domain reads DAMVIQNPRYQVTQFGKPVTLSCSQTLNHNVMYWYQQKSSQAPKLLFHYYDKDFNNEADTPDNFQSRRPNTSFCFLDIRSPGLGDTAMYLCATSREGQFSGNTIYFGEGSWLTVV.

This clone was picked up one time. The chain carries TRBV6-2 or TRBV6-3 and TRBJ2-5; 13 positions agree with TRBD2. The V and J ends lost 5 bases and 1 base, in that order; junction bases with no gene match: 4. CDR3 length: 16 residues. CDR1 and CDR2 from the germline V gene are MNHEY and SVGEGT. The CDR3: CASSRLAGGLQETQYF. The CDR3 bases are TGTGCCAGCAGTCGACTAGCGGGGGGCCTCCAAGAGACCCAGTACTTC.

This chain links TRBV5-1 with TRBJ1-4; 9 nucleotides align to TRBD1. The CDR3 has 14 residues. With V trimmed by 4 bases and J by 7 bases, 5 bases remained unmatched. Germline V lookup: CDR1 SGHRS, CDR2 YFSETQ. The DNA of the CDR3 is TGCGCCAGCAGCCCGGGACAGGGTGCTGAAAAACTGTTTTTT. Translated, it gives CASSPGQGAEKLFF.

The rearrangement joins TRBV11-2 to TRBJ2-2; weak D call: TRBD1 (6 bases). CDR3 size: 16 residues. CDR1 and CDR2 (germline): SGHAT, FQNNGV. V lost 4 bases, J lost 0 bases, and 12 bases lay in between. CDR3 in DNA: TGTGCCAGCAGCTGGGGGCAGGGGACGAACACCGGGGAGCTGTTTTTT. Translating gives CASSWGQGTNTGELFF. The whole variable domain, remainder taken from reference TRBV11-2 and TRBJ2-2, is EAGVAQSPRYKIIEKRQSVAFWCNPISGHATLYWYQQILGQGPKLLIQFQNNGVVDDSQLPKDRFSAERLKGVDSTLKIQPAKLEDSAVYLCASSWGQGTNTGELFFGEGSRLTVL.

This clone was seen a few times. V and J are TRBV6-5 and TRBJ2-7, with 7 positions matching TRBD1. V shed 6 bases, J shed 2 bases, and the junction held 10 bases outside the gene matches. Germline CDR1 MNHEY, CDR2 SVGAGI. The CDR3 loop spans 15 amino acids. CDR3 loop: CASSLDRDAPYEQYV. The CDR3 nucleotides read TGTGCCAGCAGCCTCGACAGGGATGCGCCCTACGAGCAGTACGTC.

The CDR3 reads CASSDRPGSTDTQYF. The CDR3 DNA reads as TGTGCCAGCAGTGACAGGCCGGGAAGCACAGATACGCAGTATTTT. The chain uses TRBV6-4 and TRBJ2-3; D possibly corresponds to TRBD2 (5 bases). The V end lost 2 bases, the J end lost 0 bases, and 9 bases lay between the germline ends. There are 15 residues in the CDR3. Germline CDR1 and CDR2: MRHNA and SNTAGT.

This chain connects TRBV5-5 to TRBJ2-7; 9 bases line up with TRBD1. V lost 7 bases, J lost 6 bases, and 14 bases stayed unmatched. CDR3 size: 15 residues. The germline V gene has CDR1 SGHKS and CDR2 YYEKEE (reference sequence). This CDR3 is CASLRDRDRVREQYF. As DNA, the CDR3 is TGTGCCAGCTTGAGAGACCGGGACAGGGTGCGCGAGCAGTACTTC.

This clone was picked up one time. This sequence joins TRBV7-3 and TRBJ2-7; 11 nucleotides align to TRBD1. Per the germline V gene, CDR1 is SGHTA and CDR2 is FQGTGA. The CDR3 is made up of 15 amino acids. Losses at the gene ends were 3 bases for V and 1 base for J; bases not matched to a gene: 2. The CDR3 is CASSLGQGGSYEQYF. Written as DNA, the CDR3 is TGTGCCAGCAGCTTGGGACAGGGGGGTTCCTACGAGCAGTACTTC.

The rearrangement uses TRBV21-1 and TRBJ2-7; TRBD2 was called by the table and not checked on the DNA. TRBV21-1 is a documented pseudogene. CDR3 length equals 14 residues. In DNA, the CDR3 is TGTGCCGCGCCCGGGAATGGCAGCCACTACGAGCAGTACTTC. Encoded protein: CAAPGNGSHYEQYF.

The chain carries TRBV19 and TRBJ2-3; TRBD2 aligns across 11 bases. The V gene end was trimmed by 0 bases and the J gene end by 6 bases; junction bases not matched to a gene: 11. Germline V CDR1 and CDR2: LNHDA, SQIVND (reference sequence). The CDR3 loop spans 18 amino acids. Here the CDR3 reads CASSIDVASGGTRDTQYF. Written as DNA, the CDR3 is TGTGCCAGTAGTATAGATGTAGCTAGCGGGGGGACCAGGGATACGCAGTATTTT. The full variable domain, in which reference TRBV19 and TRBJ2-3 provide the parts outside the CDR3, is DGGITQSPKYLFRKEGQNVTLSCEQNLNHDAMYWYRQDPGQGLRLIYYSQIVNDFQKGDIAEGYSVSREKKESFPLTVTSAQKNPTAFYLCASSIDVASGGTRDTQYFGPGTRLTVL.

The DNA of the CDR3 is TGTGCCAGCAGCCCAGGACTAGCGGGAGCTGGCGAGCAGTTCTTC. It is translated as CASSPGLAGAGEQFF. The V gene is TRBV9, the J gene TRBJ2-1, with TRBD2 matching over 13 bases. V was clipped by 4 bases and J by 10 bases; unmatched bases: 8. The germline gives CDR1 SGDLS, CDR2 YYNGEE. The CDR3 covers 15 residues.

This sequence joins TRBV3-1 (or the pseudogene TRBV3-2) and TRBJ1-6, with a possible D match to TRBD1 (6 bases). The V and J ends lost 4 bases and 5 bases respectively, with 6 bases between them. The CDR3 extends over 13 amino acids. The germline gives CDR1 LGHDT, CDR2 YNNKEL (reference sequence). The CDR3: CASSRTDNSPLHF. In DNA form, the CDR3 reads TGTGCCAGCAGCCGGACAGATAATTCACCCCTCCACTTT.

The chain is built from TRBV7-9 and TRBJ2-2, with TRBD2 matching over 9 bases. Germline CDR1 reads SEHNR; CDR2 reads FQNEAQ (reference sequence). J gave up 7 bases and V 5 bases, and 14 bases lay outside the gene matches. CDR3 length: 17 residues. CDR3 sequence (DNA): TGTGCCAGCAGCCGGACCTTTAGCGGGAGTGATGGCGGGGAGCTGTTTTTT. This gives the protein CASSRTFSGSDGGELFF.

The chain couples TRBV28 to TRBJ1-5, with 7 nucleotides matching TRBD1. The ends lost 4 bases at V and 3 bases at J; junction bases unmatched: 6. This CDR3 has 15 residues. Germline V gene sequence: CDR1 MDHEN, CDR2 SYDVKM. The CDR3 loop is CASSSAGGNNQPQHF. CDR3 nucleotides: TGTGCCAGCAGTTCCGCAGGGGGGAACAATCAGCCCCAGCATTTT.

The genes are TRBV11-1 and TRBJ2-1; 7 nucleotides match TRBD2. The germline CDR1 and CDR2 sequences are SGHAT and FQDESV (reference sequence). V trimming: 7 bases; J trimming: 2 bases; junction bases outside the gene matches: 5. The CDR3 is 14 amino acids. CDR3 sequence reads: CASTARGAYNEQFF. The CDR3 DNA reads TGTGCCAGCACCGCCCGGGGGGCCTACAATGAGCAGTTCTTC. The full variable domain, rest sourced from reference TRBV11-1 and TRBJ2-1, is EAEVAQSPRYKITEKSQAVAFWCDPISGHATLYWYRQILGQGPELLVQFQDESVVDDSQLPKDRFSAERLKGVDSTLKIQPAELGDSAMYLCASTARGAYNEQFFGPGTRLTVL.

This clone was seen a handful of times. The chain employs TRBV30 and TRBJ1-4; 7 positions agree with TRBD1. Trimming took 1 base from V and 8 from J; bases not matched to a gene: 7. The CDR3 contains 14 residues. Germline assignment: CDR1 GTSNPN and CDR2 SVGIG (reference sequence). The CDR3 is CAWSDWDSREKLFF. The CDR3 DNA sequence: TGTGCCTGGAGTGACTGGGACAGTCGGGAAAAACTGTTTTTT.

The V gene is TRBV29-1, the J gene TRBJ1-3, with D hard to call. Per germline, CDR1 SQVTM and CDR2 ANQGSEA. This CDR3 comprises 12 residues. V lost 4 bases and J lost 2, with 6 bases in between. The CDR3 spells CSVVSPGNTIYF. Written as DNA, the CDR3 is TGCAGCGTTGTCTCTCCTGGAAACACCATATATTTT.

The rearrangement joins TRBV7-3 to TRBJ2-3; D might be TRBD2 (6 bases). Germline V gives CDR1 SGHTA, CDR2 FQGTGA. Trimming cost V 5 bases and J 0 bases, with 18 bases left between them. This CDR3 is 17 amino acids long. CDR3 residues: CASSVPSEKGSTDTQYF. Written as DNA, the CDR3 is TGTGCCAGCAGCGTTCCTAGCGAGAAGGGTAGCACAGATACGCAGTATTTT.

This clone is a singleton in its sample. The V gene is TRBV20-1, the J gene TRBJ1-2; D remains unclear. The CDR3 consists of 14 residues. Germline values: CDR1 DFQATT, CDR2 SNEGSKA (reference sequence). The V and J ends lost 3 bases and 4 bases respectively, with 15 bases between them. The CDR3 coding sequence is TGCAGTGCTAGTATGGCAGGCCCTGGCTATGGCTACACCTTC. The encoded protein is CSASMAGPGYGYTF.

This clone was counted between two and nine times. J is TRBJ2-3 and V is TRBV28, with 9 bases that match TRBD2. CDR3 length equals 15 residues. Trimming cost V 2 bases and J 4 bases; bases outside gene matches: 4. Per the germline V gene, CDR1 is MDHEN and CDR2 is SYDVKM. In DNA form, the CDR3 reads TGTGCCAGCAGTTTAACTAGCGGGTGGTCAGATACGCAGTATTTT. This codes for CASSLTSGWSDTQYF.

The V gene is TRBV11-2, the J gene TRBJ2-3, with 9 positions matching TRBD2. The length of the CDR3 is 14 residues. From germline, CDR1 is SGHAT and CDR2 FQNNGV. The trim removed 1 base at V and 6 bases at J, leaving 2 bases unmatched. The CDR3 is CASSLGTSVDTQYF. The DNA of the CDR3 is TGTGCCAGCAGCTTAGGGACTAGCGTCGATACGCAGTATTTT.

This clone was seen a handful of times. The genes are TRBV5-1 and TRBJ2-1; no clear D. The CDR3 has 13 amino acids. Germline V gene data show CDR1 as SGHRS and CDR2 as YFSETQ. Between the trimmed V and J ends, which lost 4 bases and 4 bases, there was a span of 9 bases. The CDR3 here is CASSGSEYNEQFF. The CDR3 DNA sequence: TGCGCCAGCAGCGGCTCTGAATACAATGAGCAGTTCTTC.

V and J are TRBV12-3 or TRBV12-4 and TRBJ2-5, with D unclear. The CDR3 extends over 12 amino acids. The V gene lost 0 bases and the J gene lost 7 bases, with 6 bases spanning the gap. CDR3 residues: CASSLAPGTQYF. The DNA of the CDR3 is TGTGCCAGCAGTTTAGCCCCCGGGACCCAGTACTTC.

The chain recombines TRBV27 with TRBJ1-1; possibly TRBD1 for D (6 bases). The CDR3 is 14 amino acids. Germline assignment: CDR1 MNHEY and CDR2 SMNVEV (reference sequence). Deletions cut 2 bases from V and 7 bases from J, with 14 bases between. DNA of the CDR3: TGTGCCAGCAGTTTAATGGGGGGCGGGGGTGAAGCTTTCTTT. Translation: CASSLMGGGGEAFF.

The chain links TRBV5-8 to TRBJ2-3; D is uncertain. V was clipped by 3 bases and J by 1 base, with 9 bases between them. CDR1 is SGHTS, CDR2 YDEGEE, per germline. The CDR3 length is 14 residues. The chain's CDR3 is CASSSLMGTDTQYF. As DNA, the CDR3 is TGTGCCAGCAGCTCACTGATGGGCACAGATACGCAGTATTTT.

V gene TRBV6-4 combines with J gene TRBJ2-1, with D possibly TRBD2 on 6 matching bases. From germline, CDR1 is MRHNA and CDR2 SNTAGT. Between the trimmed V and J ends, which lost 4 bases and 7 bases, there was a span of 11 bases. The CDR3 is 13 amino acids. CDR3 coding DNA: TGTGCCAGCAGTGCTAATGGGGGGAATGAGCAGTTCTTC. Its translation: CASSANGGNEQFF.